Listed below are T cell receptor beta chains from one sample, sequenced in a study of blood T cell repertoires in COVID-19. The data were produced by immunoSEQ multiplex PCR, yet TCRdb's version contains in-frame clones alone and is incomplete. This repertoire shows a few hundred thousand clones, around 87% found once; its top ten account for 2.1%. Sequenced: peripheral blood. The receptors come from a woman in her sixties with COVID-19, enrolled during active disease. Each CDR3 is given with its conserved first and last residue. The order of the fields is D gene, J gene, clone size, CDR3 length, V gene, CDR3 protein, CDR3 DNA. A D gene is named only where the DNA matches it firmly. Some rows mark clone size as missing; the rest say once, few, many or name a class of expanded clone.

D: TRBD2
J: TRBJ2-1
size: -
length: 16
V: TRBV7-2
CDR3: CASSPRLAGGLREQFF
DNA: TGTGCCAGCAGCCCCCGACTAGCGGGGGGGCTTAGAGAGCAGTTCTTC

D: TRBD1
J: TRBJ1-4
size: -
length: 14
V: TRBV7-3
CDR3: CASSSTGGEEKLFF
DNA: TGTGCCAGCAGCTCGACAGGGGGTGAGGAAAAACTGTTTTTT

D: TRBD2
J: TRBJ2-3
size: -
length: 16
V: TRBV5-6
CDR3: CASSSQAGDYTDTQYF
DNA: TGTGCCAGCAGCTCTCAGGCGGGGGACTACACAGATACGCAGTATTTT

D: -
J: TRBJ1-3
size: -
length: 15
V: TRBV3-1/TRBV3-2
CDR3: CASSQTDSSGNTIYF
DNA: TGTGCCAGCAGCCAAACCGACAGCTCTGGAAACACCATATATTTT

D: -
J: TRBJ1-5
size: -
length: 13
V: TRBV25-1
CDR3: CASSVENGQPQHF
DNA: TGTGCCAGCAGTGTCGAGAACGGGCAGCCCCAGCATTTT

D: TRBD2
J: TRBJ2-1
size: -
length: 16
V: TRBV7-9
CDR3: CASSLGSGGSYNEQFF
DNA: TGTGCCAGCAGCTTAGGTTCGGGGGGCTCCTACAATGAGCAGTTCTTC

D: -
J: TRBJ1-2
size: -
length: 15
V: TRBV4-1
CDR3: CASSQDPLRLYGYTF
DNA: TGCGCCAGCAGCCAAGATCCACTGCGACTCTATGGCTACACCTTC

D: -
J: TRBJ1-1
size: once
length: 15
V: TRBV9
CDR3: CASSFGPQGRTEAFF
DNA: TGTGCCAGCAGTTTCGGACCACAGGGACGCACTGAAGCTTTCTTT

D: -
J: TRBJ1-2
size: -
length: 15
V: TRBV3-1/TRBV3-2
CDR3: CASSQDLGRAYGYTF
DNA: TGTGCCAGCAGCCAAGATCTAGGCAGGGCGTATGGCTACACCTTC

D: -
J: TRBJ1-2
size: -
length: 13
V: TRBV6-5
CDR3: CASSTVEGYGYTF
DNA: TGTGCCAGCAGTACGGTGGAGGGCTATGGCTACACCTTC

D: -
J: TRBJ2-2
size: -
length: 16
V: TRBV4-2
CDR3: CASSQDLTRAAGELFF
DNA: TGTGCCAGCAGCCAAGATTTGACCAGGGCCGCCGGGGAGCTGTTTTTT

D: -
J: TRBJ2-1
size: -
length: 14
V: TRBV19
CDR3: CASSMASRYNEQFF
DNA: TGTGCCAGTAGTATGGCTAGTAGATACAATGAGCAGTTCTTC

D: -
J: TRBJ1-1
size: -
length: 16
V: TRBV6-5
CDR3: CASSYSFTGRGTEAFF
DNA: TGTGCCAGCAGTTACTCGTTTACAGGGAGGGGCACTGAAGCTTTCTTT

D: TRBD2
J: TRBJ2-5
size: -
length: 16
V: TRBV6-5
CDR3: CASSSSGLAGAETQYF
DNA: TGTGCCAGCAGTTCCTCAGGACTAGCGGGGGCAGAGACCCAGTACTTC

D: -
J: TRBJ1-4
size: -
length: 19
V: TRBV4-2
CDR3: CASSHDSLREASEGEKLFF
DNA: TGTGCCAGCAGCCACGACTCTCTTCGGGAAGCGTCGGAGGGGGAAAAACTGTTTTTT

D: -
J: TRBJ1-3
size: -
length: 18
V: TRBV7-9
CDR3: CASSSTTDAQGSYATIYF
DNA: TGTGCCAGCAGCTCTACCACTGATGCACAGGGATCGTATGCCACCATATATTTT

D: TRBD1
J: TRBJ2-7
size: -
length: 13
V: TRBV5-6
CDR3: CASGTGMGHEQYF
DNA: TGTGCCAGCGGGACAGGTATGGGGCACGAGCAGTACTTC

D: -
J: TRBJ2-7
size: -
length: 12
V: TRBV12-3/TRBV12-4
CDR3: CASSPYTYEQYF
DNA: TGTGCCAGCAGTCCTTACACCTACGAGCAGTACTTC

D: -
J: TRBJ2-5
size: -
length: 13
V: TRBV5-1
CDR3: CASSSGVQETQYF
DNA: TGCGCCAGCAGCTCAGGGGTTCAAGAGACCCAGTACTTC

D: -
J: TRBJ2-6
size: -
length: 17
V: TRBV7-2
CDR3: CASSPHNSFSGANVLTF
DNA: TGTGCCAGCAGCCCCCATAACAGTTTCTCTGGGGCCAACGTCCTGACTTTC

D: TRBD1
J: TRBJ1-1
size: -
length: 16
V: TRBV7-2
CDR3: CASSLGRGQGRTEAFF
DNA: TGTGCCAGCAGCTTAGGGCGGGGACAGGGTCGAACTGAAGCTTTCTTT

D: -
J: TRBJ2-7
size: once
length: 9
V: TRBV27
CDR3: CASSREQYF
DNA: TGTGCCAGCTCTAGGGAGCAGTACTTC

D: -
J: TRBJ1-5
size: -
length: 12
V: TRBV5-6
CDR3: CASSLLNQPQHF
DNA: TGTGCCAGCAGCTTACTCAATCAGCCCCAGCATTTT

D: TRBD1
J: TRBJ1-1
size: -
length: 15
V: TRBV11-3
CDR3: CASRRTGSMNTEAFF
DNA: TGTGCCAGCAGACGGACAGGGAGCATGAACACTGAAGCTTTCTTT

D: TRBD1
J: TRBJ1-2
size: -
length: 17
V: TRBV7-8
CDR3: CASSIGTQGARQGGYTF
DNA: TGTGCCAGCAGCATTGGGACGCAGGGGGCGCGACAGGGAGGCTACACCTTC

D: TRBD1
J: TRBJ1-2
size: once
length: 15
V: TRBV29-1
CDR3: CGLTSGGQGFYGYTF
DNA: TGCGGCCTAACCTCTGGCGGACAGGGTTTCTATGGCTACACCTTC

D: -
J: TRBJ1-2
size: -
length: 13
V: TRBV18
CDR3: CASSPDSNYGYTF
DNA: TGTGCCAGCTCACCCGACAGCAACTATGGCTACACCTTC

D: TRBD1
J: TRBJ1-3
size: -
length: 17
V: TRBV3-1/TRBV3-2
CDR3: CASSRDRGRGSGNTIYF
DNA: TGTGCCAGCAGCCGCGACAGGGGGAGAGGCTCTGGAAACACCATATATTTT

D: TRBD1
J: TRBJ1-4
size: -
length: 16
V: TRBV18
CDR3: CASSRLPDRAGEKLFF
DNA: TGTGCCAGCTCACGGCTACCGGACAGGGCGGGTGAAAAACTGTTTTTT

D: -
J: TRBJ2-5
size: -
length: 14
V: TRBV18
CDR3: CASSPGTLQETQYF
DNA: TGTGCCAGCTCACCCGGGACATTGCAAGAGACCCAGTACTTC

D: -
J: TRBJ2-2
size: -
length: 11
V: TRBV6-5
CDR3: CASGWTGELFF
DNA: TGTGCCAGTGGCTGGACCGGGGAGCTGTTTTTT

D: -
J: TRBJ1-1
size: -
length: 14
V: TRBV7-2
CDR3: CASSLRQMNTEAFF
DNA: TGTGCCAGCAGCTTAAGACAGATGAACACTGAAGCTTTCTTT

D: -
J: TRBJ1-5
size: few
length: 16
V: TRBV24-1
CDR3: CATSDLHRRRDQPQHF
DNA: TGTGCCACCAGTGATTTGCACAGACGGAGGGATCAGCCCCAGCATTTT

D: TRBD2
J: TRBJ2-1
size: -
length: 16
V: TRBV7-8
CDR3: CASSLGLAGSYNEQFF
DNA: TGTGCCAGCAGCTTAGGACTAGCGGGGTCCTACAATGAGCAGTTCTTC

D: -
J: TRBJ1-2
size: -
length: 16
V: TRBV7-2
CDR3: CASSLANSPGNYGYTF
DNA: TGTGCCAGCAGCTTAGCGAATTCTCCAGGGAACTATGGCTACACCTTC

D: -
J: TRBJ2-3
size: -
length: 11
V: TRBV3-1/TRBV3-2
CDR3: CASTHLDTQYF
DNA: TGTGCCAGCACCCACTTAGATACGCAGTATTTT

D: -
J: TRBJ1-6
size: -
length: 13
V: TRBV6-6
CDR3: CASIDRNNSPLHF
DNA: TGTGCCAGCATAGACAGAAATAATTCACCCCTCCACTTT

D: -
J: TRBJ2-7
size: -
length: 12
V: TRBV20-1
CDR3: CSASPGSYEQYF
DNA: TGCAGTGCTAGTCCAGGAAGCTACGAGCAGTACTTC

D: TRBD2
J: TRBJ2-4
size: -
length: 13
V: TRBV7-2
CDR3: CASSLIRGGDWYF
DNA: TGTGCCAGCAGCCTTATCCGCGGGGGGGACTGGTACTTC

D: TRBD1
J: TRBJ1-3
size: -
length: 14
V: TRBV5-6
CDR3: CASSYDRGGNTIYF
DNA: TGTGCCAGCAGTTATGACAGGGGTGGAAACACCATATATTTT

D: TRBD1
J: TRBJ1-2
size: -
length: 16
V: TRBV9
CDR3: CASSGDRGRWNYGYTF
DNA: TGTGCCAGCAGCGGGGACAGGGGGCGGTGGAACTATGGCTACACCTTC

D: -
J: TRBJ1-5
size: -
length: 15
V: TRBV7-2
CDR3: CASSPRTDSNQPQHF
DNA: TGTGCCAGCAGCCCCCGGACAGATAGCAATCAGCCCCAGCATTTT

D: TRBD1
J: TRBJ1-5
size: -
length: 15
V: TRBV27
CDR3: CASSLSWTGNRPQHF
DNA: TGTGCCAGCAGTTTATCTTGGACAGGGAATCGACCCCAGCATTTT

D: TRBD1
J: TRBJ2-7
size: -
length: 13
V: TRBV5-1
CDR3: CASTGTASYEQYF
DNA: TGCGCCAGCACAGGGACAGCCTCCTACGAGCAGTACTTC

D: -
J: TRBJ2-3
size: -
length: 15
V: TRBV7-8
CDR3: CASSFVSPAGDTQYF
DNA: TGTGCCAGCAGCTTTGTCTCTCCCGCCGGGGATACGCAGTATTTT